This TCR beta chain was found in a study of early T cells in non-severe SARS-CoV-2 infection. Study background: Chains were not paired, and sequencing was done on bulk RNA from unsorted whole blood.

The CDR3 sequence is 12 residues long. Per germline, CDR1 SGHRS and CDR2 YFSETQ. V lost 1 base to trimming and J lost 7 bases, with 8 bases between them. Unique molecular identifiers were attached to individual cDNA molecules. TCRdb recomputed calls from the 5' RACE reads with MiXCR, one row per CDR3 protein. This sample carries under 55,000 distinct CDR3 sequences, 9.5% to 13% of them seen once, and the ten largest clones take just over 20%. This clonotype was observed many times. Its specificity is unknown. Overall study results and limits: Anti-spike CD8 responses were favored in VDJdb matching, and private and CD4 specificities were missed.

This chain uses TRBV5-1 with TRBJ1-1, with no clear D. Sequencing was performed on whole blood. The TCR was taken from an adult who was a healthcare worker with PCR-confirmed SARS-CoV-2 infection or an uninfected control (not recorded which). The CDR3 is CASSLFAGEAFF. CDR3 nucleotides: TGCGCCAGCAGCTTGTTCGCAGGTGAAGCTTTCTTT.